The clone carrying this TCR beta chain was observed many times. Its target is unknown. Each of the donors was a healthy bone marrow donor. This CDR3 spans 15 amino acids. V shed 3 bases and J 3 bases; nucleotides not matched to a gene: 5. Germline values: CDR1 SGHRS, CDR2 YFSETQ. This specimen comes from a study of cytomegalovirus exposure and HLA in healthy donors. Overall study context: The study placed around 85% of its approximately 360 genotyped donors in the Caucasian-associated ancestry cluster.

Whole-study findings and limits: Versus the approximately 700-donor mean, an Asian-associated ancestry cluster reportedly showed fewer N-insertions in a later analysis.

The PCR was carried out with 60 Vbeta primers and 13 Jbeta primers. The assay was immunoSEQ multiplex PCR, and TCRdb's table has in-frame clones only and misses some. This table has about 76,000 clones, less than 80% appearing once. Sequenced input: PBMCs. The sequence derives from a man aged 25 to 40 in good health and CMV-seronegative. The chain recombines TRBV5-1 with TRBJ1-3; 8 bases align to TRBD1. CDR3 nucleotide sequence: TGCGCCAGCAGCTACAGGGGGGAACATGGAAACACCATATATTTT. Translation: CASSYRGEHGNTIYF.